This T cell receptor beta chain originates from a study of T cell changes during pregnancy in multiple sclerosis. The table came from immunoSEQ multiplex PCR; TCRdb's copy has only in-frame clones and leaves some out. The data hold under 35,000 clones, with 85% to 90% observed a single time. Sequenced material: CD8+ T cells from peripheral blood mononuclear cells, taken before pregnancy. This clonotype was sampled from a female donor with multiple sclerosis, enrolled in a pregnancy study.

CDR3 coding DNA: TGTGCCAGCGTCAGCCGGGACAGGTACACCGGGGAGCTGTTTTTT. Protein product: CASVSRDRYTGELFF. The chain uses TRBV7-9 and TRBJ2-2; 8 bases align to TRBD1. Trimming removed 8 bases from V and 3 bases from J; junction bases left unmatched: 8. CDR1 is SEHNR, CDR2 FQNEAQ, per germline (reference sequence). There are 15 residues in the CDR3.